This T cell receptor (beta chain) was obtained from a study of beta chain features in type 1 diabetes. V lost 0 bases, J lost 3 bases, and 7 bases stayed unmatched. The CDR3 extends over 16 amino acids. Germline values: CDR1 SGHNT, CDR2 YYREEE (reference sequence). This clone was observed many times. Investigators reverse transcribed all isolated RNA, so they sequenced expressed TCRB transcripts. TCRdb's table, derived via immunoSEQ multiplex PCR, lists solely in-frame clones and lacks some. Of about 320,000 clones in the sample, around 15% were seen once. The rearrangement uses TRBV5-4 and TRBJ2-3, with 7 nucleotides matching TRBD2. The receptor was isolated from a man younger than 45 in good health. The sample consisted of central memory CD4+ T cells from blood. CDR3 in DNA: TGTGCCAGCAGCTTGGCCGGACTAGTCCCGACAGATACGCAGTATTTT. Its protein product is CASSLAGLVPTDTQYF.